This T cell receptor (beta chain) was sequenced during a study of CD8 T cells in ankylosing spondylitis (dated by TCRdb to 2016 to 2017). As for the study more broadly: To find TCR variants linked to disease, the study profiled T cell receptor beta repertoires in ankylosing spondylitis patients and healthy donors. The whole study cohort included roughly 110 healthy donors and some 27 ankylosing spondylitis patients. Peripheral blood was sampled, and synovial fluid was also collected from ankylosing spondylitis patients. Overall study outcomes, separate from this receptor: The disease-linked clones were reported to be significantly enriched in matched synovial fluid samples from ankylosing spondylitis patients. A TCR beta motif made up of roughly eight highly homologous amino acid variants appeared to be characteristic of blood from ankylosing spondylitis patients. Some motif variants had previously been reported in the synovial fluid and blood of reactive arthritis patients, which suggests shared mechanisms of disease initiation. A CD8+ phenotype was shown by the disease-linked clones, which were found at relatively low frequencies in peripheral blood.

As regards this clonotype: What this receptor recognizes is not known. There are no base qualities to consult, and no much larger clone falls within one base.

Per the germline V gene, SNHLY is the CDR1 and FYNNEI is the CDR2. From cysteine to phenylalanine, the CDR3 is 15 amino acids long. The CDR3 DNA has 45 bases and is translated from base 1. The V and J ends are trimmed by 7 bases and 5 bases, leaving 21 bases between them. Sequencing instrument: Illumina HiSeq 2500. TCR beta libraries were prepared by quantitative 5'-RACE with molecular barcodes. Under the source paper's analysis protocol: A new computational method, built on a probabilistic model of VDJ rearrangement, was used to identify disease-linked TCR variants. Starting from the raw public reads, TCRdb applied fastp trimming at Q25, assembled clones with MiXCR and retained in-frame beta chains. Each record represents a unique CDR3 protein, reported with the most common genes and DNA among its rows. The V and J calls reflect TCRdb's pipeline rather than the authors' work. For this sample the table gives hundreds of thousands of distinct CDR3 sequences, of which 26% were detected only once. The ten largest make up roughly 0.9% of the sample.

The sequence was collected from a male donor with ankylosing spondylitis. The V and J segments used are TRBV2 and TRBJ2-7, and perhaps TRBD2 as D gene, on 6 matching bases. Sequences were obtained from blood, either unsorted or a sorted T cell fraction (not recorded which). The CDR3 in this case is CASIRGVAGRNEQYF. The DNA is TGTGCCAGCATTCGGGGTGTGGCGGGAAGGAACGAGCAGTACTTC.